The clone carrying this T cell receptor (beta chain) was picked up a small number of times. The data were obtained in a study of CD8 T cells in Susac syndrome. The germline V gene has CDR1 LNHDA and CDR2 SQIVND (reference sequence). CDR3 length: 15 amino acids. Trimming removed 5 bases from V and 2 bases from J; junction bases left unmatched: 5. The RNA, 0.5 to 1 ug, was put through reverse transcription using random hexamers. An immunoSEQ multiplex PCR generated amplified TCR beta CDR3 products spanning 54 Vbeta and 13 Jbeta. A single record per CDR3 protein comes from TCRdb applying MiXCR to the immunoSEQ multiplex PCR reads. The sample records around 280,000 distinct CDR3 sequences, about 88% being singletons.

The receptor's source is a human donor with multiple sclerosis. The sample comprised CD8+ T cells from PBMCs. This chain connects TRBV19 to TRBJ2-5, with TRBD1 matching over 10 bases. Here the CDR3 DNA reads TGTGCCAGTAGTTTCCGGGACAGGGGACAAGAGACCCAGTACTTC. Translated, it gives CASSFRDRGQETQYF. Complete variable domain (other parts from reference TRBV19 and TRBJ2-5): DGGITQSPKYLFRKEGQNVTLSCEQNLNHDAMYWYRQDPGQGLRLIYYSQIVNDFQKGDIAEGYSVSREKKESFPLTVTSAQKNPTAFYLCASSFRDRGQETQYFGPGTRLLVL.